Listed below are T cell receptor beta chains from one sample, sequenced in a study of cytomegalovirus exposure and HLA in healthy donors. Only in-frame clones appear in the TCRdb table, and some are missing; sequencing was by immunoSEQ multiplex PCR. The top ten clones hold approximately 2% of a sample with some 200,000 clones, approximately 70% of them seen once. The source material was PBMCs. The receptors derive from a woman younger than 45 in good health and CMV-seronegative. The CDR3 runs from the conserved cysteine through the conserved F or W. A D gene is named only where the DNA matches it firmly. Clone size appears in some rows only: once, few, many, or a class for an expanded clone.

j_gene: TRBJ1-2; v_gene: TRBV4-2; len: 15; d_gene: NA; abundance: NA; CDR3nt: TGTGCCAGCAGCCAGCATAACAGGGATAGCTATGGCTACACCTTC; CDR3aa: CASSQHNRDSYGYTF
j_gene: TRBJ2-7; v_gene: TRBV10-3; len: 16; d_gene: TRBD1; abundance: NA; CDR3nt: TGTGCCATCAGCGACCCGGGAGGGACAGGGGGCGACGAGCAGTACTTC; CDR3aa: CAISDPGGTGGDEQYF
j_gene: TRBJ2-3; v_gene: TRBV7-9; len: 17; d_gene: TRBD1; abundance: NA; CDR3nt: TGTGCCAGCAGCTCAGATGCCACCGGGACAGCTACAGATACGCAGTATTTT; CDR3aa: CASSSDATGTATDTQYF
j_gene: TRBJ1-2; v_gene: TRBV5-1; len: 14; d_gene: NA; abundance: NA; CDR3nt: TGCGCCAGCAGCTTGGATGGCACCTCTTATGGCTACACCTTC; CDR3aa: CASSLDGTSYGYTF
j_gene: TRBJ2-3; v_gene: TRBV5-4; len: 15; d_gene: TRBD2; abundance: NA; CDR3nt: TGTGCCAGCAGCTCGGGACTAGCGCCGAGAGATACGCAGTATTTT; CDR3aa: CASSSGLAPRDTQYF
j_gene: TRBJ2-7; v_gene: TRBV9; len: 15; d_gene: TRBD1; abundance: NA; CDR3nt: TGTGCCAGCAGCCCACGCGCAGGGGGCTCCTACGAGCAGTACTTC; CDR3aa: CASSPRAGGSYEQYF
j_gene: TRBJ2-1; v_gene: TRBV9; len: 16; d_gene: TRBD2; abundance: few; CDR3nt: TGTGCCAGCAGCGAAAGCCGGGAGGGCCGATACAATGAGCAGTTCTTC; CDR3aa: CASSESREGRYNEQFF
j_gene: TRBJ1-2; v_gene: TRBV7-9; len: 13; d_gene: NA; abundance: NA; CDR3nt: TGTGCCAGCAGCTTAAGGGACGGGAGAGGGAACACCTTC; CDR3aa: CASSLRDGRGNTF
j_gene: TRBJ2-3; v_gene: TRBV19; len: 12; d_gene: NA; abundance: NA; CDR3nt: TGTGCCAGTAGTCCGAGTATAGATACGCAGTATTTT; CDR3aa: CASSPSIDTQYF
j_gene: TRBJ2-1; v_gene: TRBV6-1; len: 14; d_gene: TRBD2; abundance: NA; CDR3nt: TGTGCCAGCAAAGGATCGGGAGGATACAATGAGCAGTTCTTC; CDR3aa: CASKGSGGYNEQFF
j_gene: TRBJ2-2; v_gene: TRBV6-5; len: 15; d_gene: TRBD2; abundance: NA; CDR3nt: TGTGCCAGCAGCAAGGGGCGGGAGTTACCCGGGGAGCTGTTTTTT; CDR3aa: CASSKGRELPGELFF
j_gene: TRBJ2-1; v_gene: TRBV10-3; len: 19; d_gene: NA; abundance: NA; CDR3nt: TGTGCCATCAGTGAGTCCCCGGGAAGCGGCGCGAGCTCCTACAATGAGCAGTTCTTC; CDR3aa: CAISESPGSGASSYNEQFF
j_gene: TRBJ2-5; v_gene: TRBV23-1; len: 12; d_gene: NA; abundance: NA; CDR3nt: TGCGCAGACCCGGGAGTTCAAGAGACCCAGTACTTC; CDR3aa: CADPGVQETQYF
j_gene: TRBJ1-3; v_gene: TRBV9; len: 17; d_gene: NA; abundance: once; CDR3nt: TGTGCCAGCAGCGTAGGGGGGTACAGGGCCGCAGGAAACACCATATATTTT; CDR3aa: CASSVGGYRAAGNTIYF
j_gene: TRBJ1-1; v_gene: TRBV5-4; len: 12; d_gene: NA; abundance: NA; CDR3nt: TGTGCCAGCAGCTTGGCGGGGTGTGGAGCTTTCTTT; CDR3aa: CASSLAGCGAFF
j_gene: TRBJ2-7; v_gene: TRBV7-2; len: 15; d_gene: TRBD2; abundance: NA; CDR3nt: TGTGCCAGCAGCTCCCTCTTCGGGGGGACTCGTGAGCAGTACTTC; CDR3aa: CASSSLFGGTREQYF
j_gene: TRBJ2-1; v_gene: TRBV4-3; len: 15; d_gene: TRBD1; abundance: NA; CDR3nt: TGCGCCAGCAGCCAGGCGGGCAGGGGGTACAATGAGCAGTTCTTC; CDR3aa: CASSQAGRGYNEQFF
j_gene: TRBJ2-2; v_gene: TRBV5-1; len: 18; d_gene: TRBD2; abundance: NA; CDR3nt: TGCGCCAGCAGCTTGTCCCTAGCGGGAGGGCGTGGCACCGGGGAGCTGTTTTTT; CDR3aa: CASSLSLAGGRGTGELFF
j_gene: TRBJ1-5; v_gene: TRBV2; len: 12; d_gene: NA; abundance: NA; CDR3nt: TGTGCCAGCAGTGACAACAATCAGCCCCAGCATTTT; CDR3aa: CASSDNNQPQHF
j_gene: TRBJ2-7; v_gene: TRBV4-1; len: 15; d_gene: TRBD1; abundance: NA; CDR3nt: TGCGCCAGCAGCCAAGACGCAGGGGGCCTCTACGAGCAGTACTTC; CDR3aa: CASSQDAGGLYEQYF
j_gene: TRBJ2-2; v_gene: TRBV11-2; len: 15; d_gene: TRBD2; abundance: once; CDR3nt: TGTGCCAGCAGCGTGAGCGGGGGGAACACCGGGGAGCTGTTTTTT; CDR3aa: CASSVSGGNTGELFF
j_gene: TRBJ1-2; v_gene: TRBV4-1; len: 15; d_gene: NA; abundance: once; CDR3nt: TGCGCCAGCAGCCAAGATCTCGGCTGGAGAGGGGGCTACACCTTC; CDR3aa: CASSQDLGWRGGYTF
j_gene: TRBJ1-1; v_gene: TRBV19; len: 13; d_gene: NA; abundance: few; CDR3nt: TGTGCCAGTAGCCTAACGTACGGCACTGAAGCTTTCTTT; CDR3aa: CASSLTYGTEAFF
j_gene: TRBJ2-7; v_gene: TRBV9; len: 15; d_gene: TRBD2; abundance: NA; CDR3nt: TGTGCCAGCAGCGCACTAGCGGGGGGGCCCTACGAGCAGTACTTC; CDR3aa: CASSALAGGPYEQYF
j_gene: TRBJ1-6; v_gene: TRBV4-1; len: 15; d_gene: TRBD1; abundance: few; CDR3nt: TGCGCCAGCAGCCAAGGTGGACAGGGATATTCACCCCTCCACTTT; CDR3aa: CASSQGGQGYSPLHF
j_gene: TRBJ2-7; v_gene: TRBV25-1; len: 13; d_gene: NA; abundance: once; CDR3nt: TGTGCCAGCAGTGAATTTCCCGCGGGTGAGCAGTACTTC; CDR3aa: CASSEFPAGEQYF
j_gene: TRBJ2-3; v_gene: TRBV4-1; len: 16; d_gene: NA; abundance: few; CDR3nt: TGCGCCAGCAGCCAAGAGCCCGGGGTTATCACAGATACGCAGTATTTT; CDR3aa: CASSQEPGVITDTQYF
j_gene: TRBJ2-3; v_gene: TRBV10-2; len: 13; d_gene: NA; abundance: NA; CDR3nt: TGCGCCAGCAGTGGACAGTGGTCAGATACGCAGTATTTT; CDR3aa: CASSGQWSDTQYF
j_gene: TRBJ2-7; v_gene: TRBV9; len: 16; d_gene: TRBD2; abundance: NA; CDR3nt: TGTGCCAGCAGCCGAGACCTAGCGGAGCACTCCTACGAGCAGTACTTC; CDR3aa: CASSRDLAEHSYEQYF